The T cell receptor (beta chain) described here comes from a study of CD8+ T cells in alopecia areata. Whole-study context: Tofacitinib ran 6 to 18 months, followed by 6 months off drug.

The treatment denotes: oral pan-JAK inhibitor, 5-10 mg twice daily. RNA was isolated and reverse transcribed to cDNA, the sequencing template. This table comes from immunoSEQ multiplex PCR, and its TCRdb copy is limited to in-frame clones, with some not included. The sample includes around 100,000 clones, roughly 50% seen only once; the top ten take 12%. This CDR3 spans 14 amino acids. Germline loops: CDR1 GTSNPN, CDR2 SVGIG (reference sequence). V lost 1 base and J lost 1, with 8 bases in between. The sequences come from CD8+ T cells sorted from blood, collected at week 24, from a patient treated with tofacitinib. The rearrangement links TRBV30 to TRBJ1-5; D gene unclear. This sequence was found in a human donor with alopecia areata. CDR3 loop: CAWSDSSSNQPQHF. CDR3 bases: TGTGCCTGGAGTGACAGCTCGAGCAATCAGCCCCAGCATTTT.